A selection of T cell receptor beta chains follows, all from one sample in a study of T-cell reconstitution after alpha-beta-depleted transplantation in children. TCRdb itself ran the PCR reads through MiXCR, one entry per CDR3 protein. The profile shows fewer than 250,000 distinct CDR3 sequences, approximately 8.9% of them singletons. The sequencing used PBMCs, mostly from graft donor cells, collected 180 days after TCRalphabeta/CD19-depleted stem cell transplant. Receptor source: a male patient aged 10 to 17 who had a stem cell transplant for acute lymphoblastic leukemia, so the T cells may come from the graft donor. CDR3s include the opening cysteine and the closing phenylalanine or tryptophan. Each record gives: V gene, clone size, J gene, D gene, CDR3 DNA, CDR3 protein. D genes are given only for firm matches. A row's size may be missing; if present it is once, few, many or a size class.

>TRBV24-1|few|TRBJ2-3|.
TGTGCCACCAGTGATCCCGGGACGCACTCAGATACGCAGTATTTT
CATSDPGTHSDTQYF
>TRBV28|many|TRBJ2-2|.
TGTGCCAGCAAAGGGGGAGGCACCGGGGAGCTGTTTTTT
CASKGGGTGELFF
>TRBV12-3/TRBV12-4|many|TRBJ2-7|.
TGTGCCAGCACGATAGGAGTTCTCTACGAGCAGTACTTC
CASTIGVLYEQYF
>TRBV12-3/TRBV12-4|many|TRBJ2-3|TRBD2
TGTGCCAGCAGTTTGGTAGGGCCGTGGGGGGGTCTGCAGTATTTT
CASSLVGPWGGLQYF
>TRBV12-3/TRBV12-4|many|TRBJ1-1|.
TGTGCCAGCAGTCCACTCCCCTCCTCAAGCACTGAAGCTTTCTTT
CASSPLPSSSTEAFF
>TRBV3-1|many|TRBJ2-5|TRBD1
TGTGCCAGCAGCTTACGGACAGGTCACCAAGAGACCCAGTACTTC
CASSLRTGHQETQYF
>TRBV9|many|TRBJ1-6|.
TGTGCCAGCAGCGTAGAGCCCGGATCACCCCTCCACTTT
CASSVEPGSPLHF
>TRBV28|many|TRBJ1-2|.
TGTGCCAGCAGTTTTAGGGGAGGGTCAAACTATGGCTACACCTTC
CASSFRGGSNYGYTF
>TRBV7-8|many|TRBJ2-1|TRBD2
TGTGCCAGCAGCTTGGTACTAGCGGGGATATATGAGCAGTTCTTC
CASSLVLAGIYEQFF
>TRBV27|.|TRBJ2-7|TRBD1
TGTGCCAGCAGTGCCCGACAGGGTATTTCCTACGAGCAGTACTTC
CASSARQGISYEQYF
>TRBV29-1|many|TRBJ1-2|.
TGCAGCGTTGGGATGGGGCAGACGAACTATGGCTACACCTTC
CSVGMGQTNYGYTF
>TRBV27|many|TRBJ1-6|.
TGTGCCAGCAGTTTTTGGAGGGCGAGTTCCTATAATTCACCCCTCCACTTT
CASSFWRASSYNSPLHF
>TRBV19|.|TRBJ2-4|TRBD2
TGTGCCAGTAGTATAAAGCGGGAGGCCCCACTCTCCTCCAAAAACATTCAGTACTTC
CASSIKREAPLSSKNIQYF
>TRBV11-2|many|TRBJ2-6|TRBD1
TGTGCCAGCAGCTCTCGGACAGGGTATGGAGGGGCCAACGTCCTGACTTTC
CASSSRTGYGGANVLTF
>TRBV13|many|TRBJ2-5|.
TGTGCCAGCAGGCGCTCAGGCAACCAAGAGACCCAGTACTTC
CASRRSGNQETQYF
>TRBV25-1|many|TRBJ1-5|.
TGTGCCAGCAGTGACAGGGGACGCAATCAGCCCCAGCATTTT
CASSDRGRNQPQHF
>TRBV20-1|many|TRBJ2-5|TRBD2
TGCAGTGCCAGGACTAGCGGAGAGACCCAGTACTTC
CSARTSGETQYF
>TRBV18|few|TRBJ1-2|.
TGTGCCAGCTCACCCGCGGGGAACTATGGCTACACCTTC
CASSPAGNYGYTF
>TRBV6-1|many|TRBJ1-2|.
TGTGCCAGCAGTAGGACGACGGGCGGCTATGGCTACACCTTC
CASSRTTGGYGYTF
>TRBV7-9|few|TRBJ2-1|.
TGTGCCAGCACTTCCAATGAGCAGTTCTTC
CASTSNEQFF
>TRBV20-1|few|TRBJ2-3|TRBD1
TGCAGTGCTAGAGAGGCGACAGGGGGGACAGATACGCAGTATTTT
CSAREATGGTDTQYF
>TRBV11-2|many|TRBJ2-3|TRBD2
TGTGCCAGCAGCTTCTCTGGGACTAGAGTAGGGAGCACAGATACGCAGTATTTT
CASSFSGTRVGSTDTQYF
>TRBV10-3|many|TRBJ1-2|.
TGTGCCATCAGTGCGGAGAACTATGGCTACACCTTC
CAISAENYGYTF
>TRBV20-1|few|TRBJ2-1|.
TGCAGTGCTAGAGGGCAAAGAATGTGGGGCGGGACGGGTTTTAACAATGAGCAGTTCTTC
CSARGQRMWGGTGFNNEQFF
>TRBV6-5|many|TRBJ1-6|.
TGTGCCAGCAGTTACTCTGCCAGGAGCTCCTATAATTCACCCCTCCACTTT
CASSYSARSSYNSPLHF
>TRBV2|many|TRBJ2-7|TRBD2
TGTGCCAGCGAAGGACTAGCGAGTTCTCAATCCTACGAGCAGTACTTC
CASEGLASSQSYEQYF
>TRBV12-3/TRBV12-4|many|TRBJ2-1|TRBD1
TGTGCCAGCAGTCGTGACAGGGGGCAATGGAATGAGCAGTTCTTC
CASSRDRGQWNEQFF
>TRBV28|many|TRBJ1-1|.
TGTGCCAGCAGTTTACGCAGGGCCCTGACGGCTTTCTTT
CASSLRRALTAFF
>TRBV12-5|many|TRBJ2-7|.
TGTGCTAGTGGTTTTCCCCACCCCGGCAGGGGCCTCTACGAGCAGTACTTC
CASGFPHPGRGLYEQYF
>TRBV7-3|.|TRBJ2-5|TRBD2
TGTGCCAGCAGCCTCATCAGGGGTCTGGCGGGAGGGGAGGAGACCCAGTACTTC
CASSLIRGLAGGEETQYF
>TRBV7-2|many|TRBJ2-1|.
TGTGCCAGCAGCTCCCTGGACAGACCGGGGGATGAGCAGTTCTTC
CASSSLDRPGDEQFF
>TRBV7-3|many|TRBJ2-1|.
TGTGCCAGCAGCTTAGTGGGGCAATACAATGAGCAGTTCTTC
CASSLVGQYNEQFF
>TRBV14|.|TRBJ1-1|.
TGTGCCAGCAGCCAAGATCATTGGGGGCCCGGGGGGGCTGAAGCTTTCTTT
CASSQDHWGPGGAEAFF
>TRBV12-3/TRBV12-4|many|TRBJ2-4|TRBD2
TGTGCCAGCAGTTCTAGCGGGGGGAAAAACATTCAGTACTTC
CASSSSGGKNIQYF
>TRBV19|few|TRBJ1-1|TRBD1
TGTGCCAGTAGTTTCCGGACAGGCGGAGCTTTCTTT
CASSFRTGGAFF
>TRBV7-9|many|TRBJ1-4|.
TGTGCCAGCAGCTTAGAAGGATCGACTAATGAAAAACTGTTTTTT
CASSLEGSTNEKLFF
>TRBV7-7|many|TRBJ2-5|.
TGTGCTAGCAGCTTAACCCCACAAGAGACCCAGTACTTC
CASSLTPQETQYF
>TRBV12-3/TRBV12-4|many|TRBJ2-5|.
TGTGCCAGCAGTTTAACCGCCATAGAGACCCAGTACTTC
CASSLTAIETQYF
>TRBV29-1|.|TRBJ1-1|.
TGCAGCGTCTCGGGCGGGGCGGGAGGTACTGAAGCTTTCTTT
CSVSGGAGGTEAFF
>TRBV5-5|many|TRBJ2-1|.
TGTGCCAGCAGCTTGTCCGTAGCCTACAATGAGCAGTTCTTC
CASSLSVAYNEQFF
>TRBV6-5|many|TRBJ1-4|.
TGTGCCAGCCGTAGGGGGGTGGGGATGGAAAAACTGTTTTTT
CASRRGVGMEKLFF
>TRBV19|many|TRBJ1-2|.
TGTGCCAGTAGTGCGCAGGCTTCTGGCTACACCTTC
CASSAQASGYTF
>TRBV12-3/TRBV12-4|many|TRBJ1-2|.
TGTGCCAGAGGGGGGGCTAACTATGGCTACACCTTC
CARGGANYGYTF
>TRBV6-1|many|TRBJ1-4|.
TGTGCCAGCAGGAAGGGGGTATGGATGCCTGAAAAACTGTTTTTT
CASRKGVWMPEKLFF
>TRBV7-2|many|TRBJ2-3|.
TGTGCCAGCAGCTTAAAAGACCGCGGGGGCCGAACAACAGATACGCAGTATTTT
CASSLKDRGGRTTDTQYF
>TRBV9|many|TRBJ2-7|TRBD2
TGTGCCAGCAGCGTAGACGCGGGAGGGCCCTACGAGCAGTACTTC
CASSVDAGGPYEQYF